The rows below give T cell receptor beta chains drawn from one sample of a study of shared clonotypes between healthy human individuals. Here immunoSEQ multiplex PCR was the method, and the copy in TCRdb shows in-frame clones only, minus some. Of roughly 2,500,000 clones in the sample, approximately 93% are singletons; the top ten hold approximately 0.36%. Sequences were obtained from naive CD4+ T cells from PBMCs. These receptors originate from a man between 18 and 35 years old in good health. Some clones in this sample may be carry-over from other donors' samples. The conserved cysteine and the conserved F or W are not part of the CDR3 here. Clone sizes are given selectively: once, few, many, or a class where the clone is expanded.

>14|TRBJ1-2|.|TRBV7-2
ASSRASTTGIGGYT
>9|TRBJ1-2|.|TRBV28
ASSLSYGYT
>13|TRBJ2-7|.|TRBV25-1
ASSELGTGGDEQY
>11|TRBJ1-4|few|TRBV9
ASSVDTNEKLF
>12|TRBJ2-1|.|TRBV5-1
ASTPGAGYNEQF
>9|TRBJ2-2|.|TRBV28
ASSGVGELF
>15|TRBJ2-1|.|TRBV9
ASRREGRIGGVNEQF
>11|TRBJ1-5|once|TRBV30
AWAGGLNQPQH
>12|TRBJ1-1|.|TRBV28
ASSLNRRGTEAF
>15|TRBJ1-5|.|TRBV19
ASSIPGGGAKDQPQH
>14|TRBJ2-7|.|TRBV4-2
ASSQIGLAAAYEQY
>11|TRBJ2-7|.|TRBV18
ASSPEGAGEQY
>11|TRBJ1-1|.|TRBV28
ASRLGGKPEAF